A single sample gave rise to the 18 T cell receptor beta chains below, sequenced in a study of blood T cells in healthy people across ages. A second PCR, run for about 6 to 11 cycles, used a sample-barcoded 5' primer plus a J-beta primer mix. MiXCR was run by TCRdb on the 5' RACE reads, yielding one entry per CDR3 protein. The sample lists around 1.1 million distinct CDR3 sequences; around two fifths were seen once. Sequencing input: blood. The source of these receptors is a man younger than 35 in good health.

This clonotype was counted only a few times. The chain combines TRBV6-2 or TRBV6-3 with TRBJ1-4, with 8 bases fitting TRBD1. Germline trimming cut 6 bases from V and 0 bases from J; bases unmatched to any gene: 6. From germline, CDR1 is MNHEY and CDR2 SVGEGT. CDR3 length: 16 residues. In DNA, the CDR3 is TGTGCCAGCAGCAGAAGACAGGGGCCAACTAATGAAAAACTGTTTTTT. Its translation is CASSRRQGPTNEKLFF.

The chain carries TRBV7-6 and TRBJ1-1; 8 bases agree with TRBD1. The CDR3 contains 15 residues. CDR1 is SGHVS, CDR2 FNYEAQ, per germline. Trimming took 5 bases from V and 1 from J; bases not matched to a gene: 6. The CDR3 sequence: CASSPTGEGNTEAFF. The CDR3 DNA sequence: TGTGCCAGCAGCCCGACAGGGGAGGGGAACACTGAAGCTTTCTTT.

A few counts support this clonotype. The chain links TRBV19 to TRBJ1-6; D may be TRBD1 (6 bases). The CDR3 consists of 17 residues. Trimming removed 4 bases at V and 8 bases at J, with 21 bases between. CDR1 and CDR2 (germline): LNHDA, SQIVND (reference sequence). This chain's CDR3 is CASSKLVSGAAYSPLHF. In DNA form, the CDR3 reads TGTGCCAGTAGTAAATTGGTGTCGGGGGCGGCATATTCACCCCTCCACTTT.

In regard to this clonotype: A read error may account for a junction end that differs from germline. CDR3 coding DNA: TGTGCCGGCAGCGCCCAGGGGGAGTCCTACAATGAGCAGTTCTTC. Its protein product is CAGSAQGESYNEQFF. The chain joins TRBV9 to TRBJ2-1; 7 nucleotides match TRBD1. The CDR3 is made up of 15 amino acids. The V gene's germline CDR1 is SGDLS and CDR2 YYNGEE.

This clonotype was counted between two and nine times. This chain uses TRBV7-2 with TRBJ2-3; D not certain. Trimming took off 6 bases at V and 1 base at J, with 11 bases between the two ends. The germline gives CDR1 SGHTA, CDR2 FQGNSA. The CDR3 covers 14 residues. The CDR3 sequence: CASRHPTRTDTQYF. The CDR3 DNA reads TGTGCCAGCAGACATCCCACACGCACAGATACGCAGTATTTT.

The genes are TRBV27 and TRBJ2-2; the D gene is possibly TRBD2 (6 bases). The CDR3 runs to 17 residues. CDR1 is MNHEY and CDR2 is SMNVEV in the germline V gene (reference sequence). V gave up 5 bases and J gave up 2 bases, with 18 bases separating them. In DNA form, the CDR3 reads TGTGCCAGCAGTCCATTACCGGGACTGGAAAACACCGGGGAGCTGTTTTTT. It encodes CASSPLPGLENTGELFF.

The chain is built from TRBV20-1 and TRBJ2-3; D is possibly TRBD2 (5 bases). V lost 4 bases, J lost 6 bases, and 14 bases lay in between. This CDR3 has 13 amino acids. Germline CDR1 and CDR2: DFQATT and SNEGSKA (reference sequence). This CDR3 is CSANDGNKDTQYF. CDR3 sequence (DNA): TGCAGTGCTAATGACGGGAACAAGGATACGCAGTATTTT.

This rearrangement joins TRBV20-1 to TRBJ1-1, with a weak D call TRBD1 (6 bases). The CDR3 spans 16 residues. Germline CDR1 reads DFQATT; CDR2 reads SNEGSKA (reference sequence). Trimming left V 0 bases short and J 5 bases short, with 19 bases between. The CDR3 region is CSARDPRLGGRTEAFF. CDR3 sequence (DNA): TGCAGTGCTAGAGATCCGAGGCTGGGGGGCCGGACTGAAGCTTTCTTT.

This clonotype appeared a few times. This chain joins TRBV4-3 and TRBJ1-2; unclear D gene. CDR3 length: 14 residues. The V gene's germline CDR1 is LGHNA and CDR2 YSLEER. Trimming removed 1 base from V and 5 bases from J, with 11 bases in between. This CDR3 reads CASSQGGDSYGYTF. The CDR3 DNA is TGCGCCAGCAGCCAAGGCGGAGACTCATATGGCTACACCTTC.

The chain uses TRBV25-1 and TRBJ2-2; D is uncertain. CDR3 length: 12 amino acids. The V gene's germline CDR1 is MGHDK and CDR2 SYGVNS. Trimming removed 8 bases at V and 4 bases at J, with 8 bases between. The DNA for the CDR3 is TGTGCCAGCGGAATCCTCACCGGGGAGCTGTTTTTT. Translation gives CASGILTGELFF.

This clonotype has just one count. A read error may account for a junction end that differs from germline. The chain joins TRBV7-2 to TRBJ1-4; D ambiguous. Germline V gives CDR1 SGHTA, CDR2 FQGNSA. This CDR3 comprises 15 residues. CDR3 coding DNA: TGTGTCAGCAGCCCGGACGGGATAACTAATGAAAAACTGTTTTTT. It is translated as CVSSPDGITNEKLFF.

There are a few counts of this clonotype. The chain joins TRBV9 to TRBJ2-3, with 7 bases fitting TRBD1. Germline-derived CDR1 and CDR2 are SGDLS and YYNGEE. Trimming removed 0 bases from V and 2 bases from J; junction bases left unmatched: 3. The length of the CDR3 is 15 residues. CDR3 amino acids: CASSVGKGATDTQYF. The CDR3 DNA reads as TGTGCCAGCAGCGTAGGAAAGGGGGCCACAGATACGCAGTATTTT.

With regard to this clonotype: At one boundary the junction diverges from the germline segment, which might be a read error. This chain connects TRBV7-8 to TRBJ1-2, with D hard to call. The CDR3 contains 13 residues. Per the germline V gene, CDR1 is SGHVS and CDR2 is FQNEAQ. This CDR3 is CASSLEYNYDYTF. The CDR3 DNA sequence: TGTGCCAGCAGCTTAGAGTATAACTATGACTACACCTTC.

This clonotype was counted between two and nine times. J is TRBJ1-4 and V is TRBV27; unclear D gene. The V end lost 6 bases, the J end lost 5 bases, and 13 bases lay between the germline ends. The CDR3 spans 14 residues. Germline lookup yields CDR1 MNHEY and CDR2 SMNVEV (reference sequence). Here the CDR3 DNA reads TGTGCCAGCAGAAGGACGGCAATAAATGAAAAACTGTTTTTT. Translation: CASRRTAINEKLFF. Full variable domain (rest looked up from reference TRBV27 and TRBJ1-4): EAQVTQNPRYLITVTGKKLTVTCSQNMNHEYMSWYRQDPGLGLRQIYYSMNVEVTDKGDVPEGYKVSRKEKRNFPLILESPSPNQTSLYFCASRRTAINEKLFFGSGTQLSVL.

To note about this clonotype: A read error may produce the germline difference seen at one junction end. This CDR3 reads CASSPKQGNNEQFF. In DNA, the CDR3 is TGTGCTAGCAGCCCCAAACAGGGAAACAATGAGCAGTTCTTC. J is TRBJ2-1 and V is TRBV7-7; TRBD1 might be the D (6 bases). Germline V lookup: CDR1 SSHAT, CDR2 FNYEAQ (reference sequence). The CDR3 extends over 14 amino acids.

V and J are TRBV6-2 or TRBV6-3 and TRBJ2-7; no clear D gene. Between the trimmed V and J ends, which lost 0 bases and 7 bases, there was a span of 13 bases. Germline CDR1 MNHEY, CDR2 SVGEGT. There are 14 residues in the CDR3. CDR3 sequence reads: CASSYSAIHNEQYF. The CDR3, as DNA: TGTGCCAGCAGTTACTCGGCCATTCACAATGAGCAGTACTTC.

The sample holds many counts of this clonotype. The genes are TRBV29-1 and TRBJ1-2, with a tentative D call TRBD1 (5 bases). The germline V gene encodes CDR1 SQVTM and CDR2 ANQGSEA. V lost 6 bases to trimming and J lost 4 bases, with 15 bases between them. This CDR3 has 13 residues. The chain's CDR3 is CSVQGAGSYGYTF. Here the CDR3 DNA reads TGCAGCGTCCAAGGGGCAGGCTCCTATGGCTACACCTTC.

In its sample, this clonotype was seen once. The CDR3 is CASSFKDRANTGELFF. The DNA of the CDR3 is TGTGCCAGCAGTTTTAAGGATAGAGCGAACACCGGGGAGCTGTTTTTT. The V and J genes are TRBV27 and TRBJ2-2; the D is unclear. This CDR3 comprises 16 residues. Per germline, CDR1 MNHEY and CDR2 SMNVEV (reference sequence). V lost 3 bases and J 0 bases, leaving 11 bases between the germline ends.